This is a list of T cell receptor beta chains from one sample in a study of regulatory T cells in long-lasting Graves disease. One entry per CDR3 protein results from TCRdb running MiXCR on the multiplex PCR reads. The repertoire holds under 700,000 distinct CDR3 sequences, with 15% to 20% as singletons. These data also featured in a second study, about T cells in Graves' hyperthyroidism and ophthalmopathy.

The sample here was peripheral blood mononuclear cells (PBMCs), taken at new diagnosis, from a patient treated with antithyroid drugs. Every receptor here comes from a woman aged 35-65 years with Graves disease. The conserved cysteine and the conserved F or W are not part of the CDR3 here.

length,V,J,CDR3
15,TRBV19,TRBJ1-1,ASSTAPLVGINTEAF
13,TRBV14,TRBJ2-1,ASSQNSGGGNEQF
10,TRBV12-3/TRBV12-4,TRBJ1-2,ASSLSRYGYT
17,TRBV4-1,TRBJ2-5,ASSQDRGGLAGGPETQY
11,TRBV10-3,TRBJ2-2,AISAKNTGELF
13,TRBV18,TRBJ2-7,ASSPPRGGYAEQY
13,TRBV3-1,TRBJ2-3,ASSQDISSTDTQY
12,TRBV11-2,TRBJ2-3,ASSLAGGADTQY
12,TRBV7-3,TRBJ2-1,ASSPTSGYNEQF
11,TRBV20-1,TRBJ2-3,SVRLAGGNTQY
11,TRBV11-2,TRBJ1-3,ASSQSPVNTIY
14,TRBV5-1,TRBJ1-3,ASSVGQLFSGNTIY
13,TRBV11-2,TRBJ1-4,ASSLYFGRGEKLF
13,TRBV11-2,TRBJ2-1,ASSLVGLASWEQF
14,TRBV11-3,TRBJ2-3,ASRSGTSGSTDTQY
14,TRBV20-1,TRBJ1-6,SARDNTGRNNSPLH
12,TRBV7-2,TRBJ2-1,AVPGLGKYNEQF
11,TRBV6-1,TRBJ2-7,ASKERNSYEQY
15,TRBV4-1,TRBJ1-3,ASSVIQGRVTGNTIY
15,TRBV5-5,TRBJ1-1,ASSPDRGHLYGTEAF
13,TRBV14,TRBJ1-2,ASSLLPGDDYGYT
12,TRBV18,TRBJ1-1,ASSPGTVGAEAF
12,TRBV28,TRBJ2-1,ASSLYLGGVEQF
13,TRBV11-1,TRBJ2-7,ASSYKGGAPYEQY
16,TRBV12-3/TRBV12-4,TRBJ2-3,ASRSRGGGGKWTDTQY
14,TRBV5-1,TRBJ2-7,ASSLEFPLRTYEQC
10,TRBV12-3/TRBV12-4,TRBJ2-1,ASGGPIDEQF
16,TRBV6-1,TRBJ2-2,ASRKTSGGSLWGGELF
13,TRBV27,TRBJ2-7,ASSPLLGSSYEQY
14,TRBV5-4,TRBJ1-3,ASSFGGTVSGNTIY
13,TRBV6-6,TRBJ2-4,ASSYSGGPGDIQY
14,TRBV5-1,TRBJ2-5,ASSSKDRDLQETQY
10,TRBV7-2,TRBJ1-1,ASSRGITEAF
14,TRBV20-1,TRBJ2-3,SASSPSGGSTDTQY
11,TRBV20-1,TRBJ1-2,SAPPGGVDGYT
14,TRBV28,TRBJ2-1,ASRRRTSGVYNEQF
11,TRBV9,TRBJ2-1,ASSVIVVSEQF
11,TRBV19,TRBJ2-2,ASREPNTGELF
10,TRBV10-3,TRBJ2-7,ASGDFTYEQY
11,TRBV2,TRBJ2-5,ASSGEVQETQY
11,TRBV20-1,TRBJ1-4,SASTGGAEKLF
13,TRBV12-5,NA,ASGLWTGGRETQY
13,TRBV20-1,TRBJ2-1,SAHPGTGSYNEQF
18,TRBV11-2,TRBJ2-3,ASSLGVVGLGYTSTDTQY
12,TRBV11-2,TRBJ1-1,ASSSLQGHTEAF
11,TRBV20-1,TRBJ2-7,SATTGTGNEQY
12,TRBV10-3,TRBJ1-3,AIKDRDYGNTIY
10,TRBV6-1,TRBJ2-5,ASIARGGTQY
12,TRBV20-1,TRBJ1-1,SASSQGGNTEAF
13,TRBV12-3/TRBV12-4,TRBJ2-2,ASSSRGSDTGELF
12,TRBV6-1,TRBJ1-3,ASSAWGTGNTIY
12,TRBV5-1,TRBJ2-3,ASKKQGSTDTQY
14,TRBV19,TRBJ2-2,ASSFDRGFDTGELF
11,TRBV11-1,TRBJ2-6,ATAVSGANVLT
12,TRBV27,TRBJ2-7,ASSLYESAYEQY